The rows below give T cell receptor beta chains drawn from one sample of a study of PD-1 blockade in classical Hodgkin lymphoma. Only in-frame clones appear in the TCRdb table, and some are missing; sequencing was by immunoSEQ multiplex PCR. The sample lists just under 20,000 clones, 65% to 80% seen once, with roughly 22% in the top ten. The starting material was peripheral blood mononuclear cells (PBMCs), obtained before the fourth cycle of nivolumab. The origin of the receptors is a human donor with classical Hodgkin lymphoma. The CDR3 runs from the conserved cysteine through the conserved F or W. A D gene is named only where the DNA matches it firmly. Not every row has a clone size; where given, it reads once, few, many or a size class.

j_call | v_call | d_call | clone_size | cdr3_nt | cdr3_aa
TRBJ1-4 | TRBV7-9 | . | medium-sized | TGTGCCAGCAGCTTAGACGTCGGACAGTTTGCAACTAATGAAAAACTGTTTTTT | CASSLDVGQFATNEKLFF
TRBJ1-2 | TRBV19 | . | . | TGTGCCAGTAGTACCCTAGGGGCTAACTATGGCTACACCTTC | CASSTLGANYGYTF
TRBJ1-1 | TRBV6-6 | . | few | TGTGCCAGCAAACAATCCCGACTGGCCTTTGAAGCTTTCTTT | CASKQSRLAFEAFF
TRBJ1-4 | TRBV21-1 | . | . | TGTGCCAGCAGCAAGAAGGGGAGGGCTAATGAAAAACTGTTTTTT | CASSKKGRANEKLFF
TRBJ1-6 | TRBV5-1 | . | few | TGCGCCAGCAGCCGGGACTGGGGGCACAATTCACCCCTCCACTTT | CASSRDWGHNSPLHF
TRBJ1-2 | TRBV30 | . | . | TGTGCCTGGTCGGGGGAAGGGACGGATAACTATGGCTACACCTTC | CAWSGEGTDNYGYTF
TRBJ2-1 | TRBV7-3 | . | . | TGTGCCAGCAGCTTAAACGGGAAGGGTTACAATGAGCAGTTCTTC | CASSLNGKGYNEQFF
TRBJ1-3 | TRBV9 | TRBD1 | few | TGTGCCAGCAGCGTCGCAACAGGGGGTCTGACTGGAAACACCATATATTTT | CASSVATGGLTGNTIYF
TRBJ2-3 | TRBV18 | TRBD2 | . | TGTGCCAGCTCACCGCCGGGGAGACTAGCGGGAGTAGATACACAGTATTTT | CASSPPGRLAGVDTQYF
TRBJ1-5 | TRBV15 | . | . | TGTGCCACCAGCAGAGAAATTCGACAGTCCAATCAGCCCCAGCATTTT | CATSREIRQSNQPQHF
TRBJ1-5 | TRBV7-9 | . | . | TGTGCCAGCAGCTTAGGGGGGTTGAGACAGCCCCAGCATTTT | CASSLGGLRQPQHF
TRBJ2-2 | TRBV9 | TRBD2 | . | TGTGCCAGCAGCCTTGGACTAGCGGGAGGGGACGGGGAGCTGTTTTTT | CASSLGLAGGDGELFF
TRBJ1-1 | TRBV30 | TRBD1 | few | TGTGCCTGGAAGGGGACAGGCAACACTGAAGCTTTCTTT | CAWKGTGNTEAFF
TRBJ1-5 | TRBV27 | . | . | TGTGCCAGCAGTTTATCGGGACTCTCCTTTGAGCCCCAGCATTTT | CASSLSGLSFEPQHF
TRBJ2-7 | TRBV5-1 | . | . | TGCGCCAGCAGTCGGATAGGGGGTTACGAGCAGTACTTC | CASSRIGGYEQYF
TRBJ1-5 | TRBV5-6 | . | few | TGTGCCAGCAGCCTTGGGACCGCCTCACGGCAGCCCCAGCATTTT | CASSLGTASRQPQHF
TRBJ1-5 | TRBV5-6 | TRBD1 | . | TGTGCCAGCAGCCTCAGGGAGGGGGCGTCCAATCAGCCCCAGCATTTT | CASSLREGASNQPQHF
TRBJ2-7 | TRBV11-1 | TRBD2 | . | TGTGCCAGCAGCCTATGGACTAGCGGGGGTTACGAGCAGTACTTC | CASSLWTSGGYEQYF
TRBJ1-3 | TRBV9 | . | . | TGTGCCAGCAGCGTAGGATTTTGGGGGGACGGAAACACCATATATTTT | CASSVGFWGDGNTIYF
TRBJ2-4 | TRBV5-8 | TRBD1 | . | TGTGCCAGCAGCCCCTGGACAGGGGGAACGATAGCCAAAAACATTCAGTACTTC | CASSPWTGGTIAKNIQYF
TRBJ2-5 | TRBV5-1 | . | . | TGCGCCAGCAGCTTCTCCCCGGGAGAGACCCAGTACTTC | CASSFSPGETQYF
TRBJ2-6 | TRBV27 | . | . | TGTGCCAGCAGTTTACTACGCCCTGGGGCCAACGTCCTGACTTTC | CASSLLRPGANVLTF
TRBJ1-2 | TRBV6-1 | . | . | TGTGCCAGCAATCCGGACAGCAGAGGCTATGGCTACACCTTC | CASNPDSRGYGYTF
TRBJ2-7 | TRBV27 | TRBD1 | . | TGTGCCAGCAGCTTACAGGGGGCCGAGCAGTACTTC | CASSLQGAEQYF
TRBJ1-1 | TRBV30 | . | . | TGTGCCTGGAGTGCAACGAACGCCCTGGACGGGAACACTGAAGCTTTCTTT | CAWSATNALDGNTEAFF
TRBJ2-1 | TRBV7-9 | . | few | TGTGCCAGCAGCTTAGCGGGGGGTTCCAATGAGCAGTTCTTC | CASSLAGGSNEQFF
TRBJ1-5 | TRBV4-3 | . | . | TGCGCCAGCAGCCAAGACGGGTACAGGGGCAATCAGCCCCAGCATTTT | CASSQDGYRGNQPQHF
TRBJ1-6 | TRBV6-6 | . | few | TGTGCCACCTCGGGAGGCACAGCCAATTCACCCCTCCACTTT | CATSGGTANSPLHF
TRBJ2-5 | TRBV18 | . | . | TGTGCCAGCTCACCACCCTCTCAGCGAGCCCAAGAGACCCAGTACTTC | CASSPPSQRAQETQYF
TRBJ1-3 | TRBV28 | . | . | TGTGCCAGCAGTTCCCCCGGACGGGGGGGAAACACCATATATTTT | CASSSPGRGGNTIYF
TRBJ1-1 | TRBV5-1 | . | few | TGCGCCAGCAGCTCCATCTTAGGGGGGGTCACTGAAGCTTTCTTT | CASSSILGGVTEAFF
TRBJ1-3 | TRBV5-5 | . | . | TGTGCCAGCGGAGCCACAGGGTCTGGAAACACCATATATTTT | CASGATGSGNTIYF
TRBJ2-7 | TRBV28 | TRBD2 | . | TGTGCCAGCAGTGCGACTAGCGGGAGTCGTGAGCAGTACTTC | CASSATSGSREQYF
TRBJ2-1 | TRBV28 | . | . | TGTGCCAGCAGTCCCTCAGGAGCCTGGCGGAGTTGGGGGAATGAGCAGTTCTTC | CASSPSGAWRSWGNEQFF
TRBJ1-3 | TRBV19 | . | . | TGTGCCAGTAGTATCCTGACTGGAAACACCATATATTTT | CASSILTGNTIYF
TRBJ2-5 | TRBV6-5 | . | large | TGTGCCAGCAGTTACTCTGGGGGTCCGGAGACCCAGTACTTC | CASSYSGGPETQYF
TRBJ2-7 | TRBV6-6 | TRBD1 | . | TGTGCCAGCAGTTACTCGATTTTGGGACAGCCCTACGAGCAGTACTTC | CASSYSILGQPYEQYF
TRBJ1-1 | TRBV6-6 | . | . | TGTGCCAGCAGGTGGGGGGTGGAGGCTGAAGCTTTCTTT | CASRWGVEAEAFF
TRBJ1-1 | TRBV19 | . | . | TGTGCCAGTACCGGCTCGGACTCAACGAACACTAAAGCTTTCTTT | CASTGSDSTNTKAFF
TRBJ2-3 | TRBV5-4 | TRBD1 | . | TGTGCCAGCAGCTCCGGACAGGGGTCGGATACGCAGTATTTT | CASSSGQGSDTQYF
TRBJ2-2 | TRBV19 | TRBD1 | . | TGTGCCAGTAGTTTCCCCGCCCACACTACTCCGGGACAGGGTAGGGAGCTGTTTTTT | CASSFPAHTTPGQGRELFF
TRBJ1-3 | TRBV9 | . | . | TGTGCCAGCAGCCTCACAGGACAGTCCGGAAACACCATATATTTT | CASSLTGQSGNTIYF
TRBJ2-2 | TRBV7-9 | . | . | TGTGCCAGCAGCTTAAGGGGTACCGGGGAGCTGTTTTTT | CASSLRGTGELFF
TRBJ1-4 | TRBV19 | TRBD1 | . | TGTGCCAGTAGACCTCTTGACAGGGGGCATGAAAAACTGTTTTTT | CASRPLDRGHEKLFF
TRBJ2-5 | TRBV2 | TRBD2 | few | TGTGCCAGCATTATGGCGGGGGAAGAGACCCAGTACTTC | CASIMAGEETQYF
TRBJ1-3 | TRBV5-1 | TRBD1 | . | TGCGCCAGCAGTTGGGACAGGGGGCTATCTGGAAACACCATATATTTT | CASSWDRGLSGNTIYF
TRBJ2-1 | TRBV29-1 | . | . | TGCAGCTTTGGGGGAAATGAGCAGTTCTTC | CSFGGNEQFF
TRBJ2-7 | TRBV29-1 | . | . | TGCAGCGTTGCCATAACAACCGGCTACGAGCAGTACTTC | CSVAITTGYEQYF
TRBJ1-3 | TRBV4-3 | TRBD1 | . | TGCGCCAGCAGCCAAGATCAGGGGGCTGGAAACACCATATATTTT | CASSQDQGAGNTIYF
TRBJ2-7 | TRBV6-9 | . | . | TGTGCCAGCAGTTACACAGGGACCTCCTACGAGCAGTACTTC | CASSYTGTSYEQYF
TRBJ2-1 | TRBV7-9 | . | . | TGTGCCAGCAGCTCGACAGAGTACAATGAGCAGTTCTTC | CASSSTEYNEQFF
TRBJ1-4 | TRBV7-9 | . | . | TGTGCCAGCAGCAGTACAGGGCTCACTAATGAAAAACTGTTTTTT | CASSSTGLTNEKLFF
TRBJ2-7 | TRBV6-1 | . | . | TGTGCCAGCAGTGGAACCCTGGGCGAGCAGTACTTC | CASSGTLGEQYF
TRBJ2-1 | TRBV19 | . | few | TGTGCCAGTAGTATCTTGGGGACTGCTGTTGAGCAGTTCTTC | CASSILGTAVEQFF
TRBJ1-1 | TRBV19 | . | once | TGTGCCAGTAGTATCAGGGGCTCCCCTAAAGAAGCTTTCTTT | CASSIRGSPKEAFF
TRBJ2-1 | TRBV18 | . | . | TGTGCCAGCTCGCCGGCGGCTAGCGCCTACAATGAGCAGTTCTTC | CASSPAASAYNEQFF
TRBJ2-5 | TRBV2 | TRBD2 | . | TGTGCCAGCAGTGTCAGCGGGAGGAGAGAGACCCAGTACTTC | CASSVSGRRETQYF
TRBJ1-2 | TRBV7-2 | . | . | TGTGCCAGCAGTCCAAGTGGGACACCTAGGTACTATGGCTACACCTTC | CASSPSGTPRYYGYTF
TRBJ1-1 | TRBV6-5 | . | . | TGTGCCAGCAGTTACTCGTACCGCACTGAAGCTTTCTTT | CASSYSYRTEAFF